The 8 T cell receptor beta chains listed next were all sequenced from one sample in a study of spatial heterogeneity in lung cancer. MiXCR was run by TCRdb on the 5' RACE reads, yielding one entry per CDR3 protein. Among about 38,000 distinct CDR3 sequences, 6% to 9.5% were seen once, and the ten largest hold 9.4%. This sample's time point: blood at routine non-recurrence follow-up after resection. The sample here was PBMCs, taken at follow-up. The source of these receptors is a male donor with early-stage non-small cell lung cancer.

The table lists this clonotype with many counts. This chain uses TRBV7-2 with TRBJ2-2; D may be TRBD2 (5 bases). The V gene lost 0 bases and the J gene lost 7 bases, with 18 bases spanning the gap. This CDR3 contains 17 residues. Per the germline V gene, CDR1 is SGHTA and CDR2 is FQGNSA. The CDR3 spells CASSLAPASHLGGELFF. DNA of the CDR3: TGTGCCAGCAGCTTAGCCCCAGCTAGCCACTTGGGCGGGGAGCTGTTTTTT.

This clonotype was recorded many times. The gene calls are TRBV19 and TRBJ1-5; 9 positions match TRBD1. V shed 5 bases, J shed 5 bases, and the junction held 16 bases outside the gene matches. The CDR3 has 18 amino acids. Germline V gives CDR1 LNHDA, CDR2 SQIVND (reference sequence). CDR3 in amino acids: CASSPPNTGGIPYQPQHF. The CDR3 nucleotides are TGTGCCAGTAGTCCTCCAAATACAGGGGGCATACCCTATCAGCCCCAGCATTTT.

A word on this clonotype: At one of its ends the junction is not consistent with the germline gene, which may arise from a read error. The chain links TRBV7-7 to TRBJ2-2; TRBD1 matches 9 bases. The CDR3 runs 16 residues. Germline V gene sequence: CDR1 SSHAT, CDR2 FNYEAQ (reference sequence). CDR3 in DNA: TGTGCTAGCAGCCCCACCGGGACAGGGACCACCGGGGAGCTGTTTTTT. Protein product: CASSPTGTGTTGELFF.

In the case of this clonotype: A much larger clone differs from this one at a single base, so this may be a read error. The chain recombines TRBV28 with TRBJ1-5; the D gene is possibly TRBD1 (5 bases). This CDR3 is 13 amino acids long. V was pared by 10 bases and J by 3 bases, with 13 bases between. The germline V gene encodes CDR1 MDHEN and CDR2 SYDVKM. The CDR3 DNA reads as TGTGCCACCGGGGGGAGTTCCAATCAGCCCCAGCATTTT. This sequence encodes CATGGSSNQPQHF.

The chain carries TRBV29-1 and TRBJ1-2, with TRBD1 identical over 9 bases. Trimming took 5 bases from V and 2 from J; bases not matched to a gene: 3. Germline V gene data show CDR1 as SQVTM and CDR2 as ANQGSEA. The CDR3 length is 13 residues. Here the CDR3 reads CSVWGQGNYGYTF. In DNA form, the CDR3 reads TGCAGCGTTTGGGGACAGGGAAACTATGGCTACACCTTC.

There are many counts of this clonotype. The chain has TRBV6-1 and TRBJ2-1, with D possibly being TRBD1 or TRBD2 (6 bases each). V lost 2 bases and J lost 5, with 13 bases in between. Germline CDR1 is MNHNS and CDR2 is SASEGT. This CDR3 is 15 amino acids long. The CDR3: CASSELGGRNNEQFF. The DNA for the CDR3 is TGTGCCAGCAGTGAACTGGGGGGCCGAAACAATGAGCAGTTCTTC.

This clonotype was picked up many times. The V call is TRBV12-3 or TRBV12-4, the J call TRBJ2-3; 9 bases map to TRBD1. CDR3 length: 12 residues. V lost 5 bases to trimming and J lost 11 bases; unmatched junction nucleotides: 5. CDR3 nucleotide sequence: TGTGCCAGCAGTCTCGGGACAGGGAGGCAGTATTTT. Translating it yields CASSLGTGRQYF.

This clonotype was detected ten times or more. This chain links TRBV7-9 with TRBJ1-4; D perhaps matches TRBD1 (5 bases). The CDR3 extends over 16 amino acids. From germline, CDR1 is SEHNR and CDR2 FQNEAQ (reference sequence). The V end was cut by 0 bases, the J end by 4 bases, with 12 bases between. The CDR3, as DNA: TGTGCCAGCAGCTTAGCGGTGACAGAGCTTAATGAAAAACTGTTTTTT. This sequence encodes CASSLAVTELNEKLFF. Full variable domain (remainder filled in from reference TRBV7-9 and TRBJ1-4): DTGVSQNPRHKITKRGQNVTFRCDPISEHNRLYWYRQTLGQGPEFLTYFQNEAQLEKSRLLSDRFSAERPKGSFSTLEIQRTEQGDSAMYLCASSLAVTELNEKLFFGSGTQLSVL.